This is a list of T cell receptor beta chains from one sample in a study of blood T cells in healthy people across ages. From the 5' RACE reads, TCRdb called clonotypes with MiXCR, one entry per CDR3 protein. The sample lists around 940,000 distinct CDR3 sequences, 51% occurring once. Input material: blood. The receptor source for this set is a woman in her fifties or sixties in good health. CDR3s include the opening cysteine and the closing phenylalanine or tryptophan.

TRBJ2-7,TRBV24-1,CATSTSYSYEQYF
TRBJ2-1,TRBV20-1,CSAGQGGEQFF
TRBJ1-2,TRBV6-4,CASSEGPHYGYTF
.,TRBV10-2,CASSGLGGETQYF
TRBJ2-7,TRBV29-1,CSVLQAAEQYF
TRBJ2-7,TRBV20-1,CSAKALIVEGQYF
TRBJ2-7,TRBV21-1,CASSKALELAGGPYEQYF
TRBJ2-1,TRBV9,CASSEGARTTYNEQFF
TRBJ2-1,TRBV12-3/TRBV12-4,CASSIAGVYNEQFF
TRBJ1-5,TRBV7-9,CASSLEGQPQHF
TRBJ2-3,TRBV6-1,CASKREISDTQYF
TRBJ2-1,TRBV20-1,CSANTGTEVYNEQFF
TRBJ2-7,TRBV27,CASSSAGMLYEQYF
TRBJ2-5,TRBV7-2,CASSLLAGATPETQYF
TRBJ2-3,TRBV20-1,CSAGALAGATDTQYF
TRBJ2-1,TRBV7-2,CASSLEGTVYNEQFF
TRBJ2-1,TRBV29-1,CSNSGGPYNEQFF
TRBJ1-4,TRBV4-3,CASSPFYRVEVATNEKLFF
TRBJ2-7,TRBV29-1,CSVLKGIKWTSGRVYDEQYF
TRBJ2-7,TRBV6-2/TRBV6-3,CASTDTAYEQYF
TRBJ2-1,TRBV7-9,CASSFILAGVEQFF
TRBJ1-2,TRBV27,CASSHLTGALGYTF
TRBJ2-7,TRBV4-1,CASSQRAGRITSSYEQYF
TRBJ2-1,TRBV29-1,CSVGQLAGHEQFF
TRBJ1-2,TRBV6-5,CASTRGGNYGYTF
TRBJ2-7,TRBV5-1,CASSLSGQGQSEQYF
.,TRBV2,CASSEQGTVYEQYF
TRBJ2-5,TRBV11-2,CASSLANEETQYF
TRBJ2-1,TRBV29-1,CSGEGLAGNNEQFF
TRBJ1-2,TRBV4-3,CASSQEQGKVDGYTF
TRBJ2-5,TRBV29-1,CSAKTGGGQETQYF
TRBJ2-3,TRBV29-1,CSVGPGQGAPDTQYF
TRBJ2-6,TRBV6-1,CATEVGGSGANVLTF
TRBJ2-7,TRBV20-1,CSARVVALPLRVEQYF
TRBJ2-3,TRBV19,CASSMGGGSLTDTQYF
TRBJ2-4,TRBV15,CATSRDGGGQRKQYF
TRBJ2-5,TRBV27,CASSWGKYQETQYF
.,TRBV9,CASSVAGQTYEQYF
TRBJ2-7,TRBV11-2,CASGGVVPLGQYF
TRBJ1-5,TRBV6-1,CASRGTSGQPQHF
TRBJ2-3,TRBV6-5,CASSSRLAGVLGTDTQYF
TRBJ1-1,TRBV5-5,CASSFEDARREAFF